These 32 T cell receptor beta chains were sequenced from one sample in a study of cytomegalovirus exposure and HLA in healthy donors. 60 Vbeta and 13 Jbeta primers were used in PCR. The data were produced by immunoSEQ multiplex PCR, yet TCRdb's version contains in-frame clones alone and is incomplete. The repertoire holds fewer than 150,000 clones, roughly four fifths seen once, with roughly 4.9% in the top ten. The specimen was PBMCs. These receptors were collected from a woman aged 45-65 years in good health and CMV-seronegative.

A note on this clone: Other DNA sequences within the sample encode an identical CDR3. The J gene is TRBJ1-5, the V gene TRBV28, with TRBD1 as a possible D gene (6 bases). Looked up from germline, CDR1 is MDHEN and CDR2 is SYDVKM. This CDR3 contains 13 residues. CDR3: CASHPRGYQPQHF. CDR3 coding DNA: TGTGCTAGCCACCCGAGGGGGTACCAGCCCCAGCATTTT.

The genes are TRBV6-5 and TRBJ2-6; D is possibly TRBD2 (5 bases). The germline V gene encodes CDR1 MNHEY and CDR2 SVGAGI. V was cut by 2 bases and J by 3 bases, with 8 bases left in between. The CDR3 is 15 residues long. The CDR3: CASSYGGDGANVLTF. The CDR3 coding sequence is TGTGCCAGCAGTTACGGAGGTGATGGGGCCAACGTCCTGACTTTC.

This clone occurred a few times. V usage is TRBV11-2 and J usage is TRBJ2-3, with D possibly being TRBD2 (5 bases). CDR1 SGHAT and CDR2 FQNNGV come from the germline V gene. The length of the CDR3 is 15 residues. Trimming took 5 bases from V and 4 from J, leaving 16 bases between them. The CDR3 DNA follows: TGTGCCAGCAGCCAAGATCGGGATAGCGCAGATACGCAGTATTTT. The encoded protein is CASSQDRDSADTQYF.

The table lists this clone with a few counts. J is TRBJ1-5 and V is TRBV10-3, with a possible D match to TRBD1 (5 bases). The CDR3 covers 13 residues. Trimming pared 9 bases from V and 1 base from J, leaving 10 bases between. Germline V lookup: CDR1 ENHRY, CDR2 SYGVKD. The CDR3 nucleotides read TGTGCCATTTCCGACAGAAGCAATCAGCCCCAGCATTTT. Translation: CAISDRSNQPQHF.

By share of the sample, this clone is medium-sized. The J gene is TRBJ2-7, the V gene TRBV2, with D possibly matching TRBD1 (6 bases). With 2 bases removed from V and 3 bases from J, the gap between germline ends came to 14 bases. Germline V gives CDR1 SNHLY, CDR2 FYNNEI. The CDR3 runs 15 residues. CDR3 nucleotides: TGTGCCAGCAGTGAATCGGCAGGGGCGAACTACGAGCAGTACTTC. Translation gives CASSESAGANYEQYF.

V usage is TRBV5-1 and J usage is TRBJ1-2; no definite D call. The ends were cut back, 2 bases at V and 3 bases at J, with 8 bases in the middle. CDR1 SGHRS and CDR2 YFSETQ come from the germline V gene. This CDR3 is 13 amino acids long. The CDR3 DNA sequence: TGCGCCAGCAGCTTTTCGGGGTACTATGGCTACACCTTC. It specifies CASSFSGYYGYTF.

J is TRBJ1-3 and V is TRBV19; 7 bases match TRBD1. V dropped 6 bases and J dropped 2; count of bases not matched to a gene: 10. This CDR3 has 16 residues. Germline CDR1 is LNHDA and CDR2 is SQIVND (reference sequence). The CDR3 DNA is TGTGCCAGTAGGAGGGCAGGGGGTCAGGCTGGAAACACCATATATTTT. Protein sequence: CASRRAGGQAGNTIYF.

This clone has just a few counts. The J gene is TRBJ2-2, the V gene TRBV5-6, with D perhaps matching TRBD1 (6 bases). This CDR3 comprises 16 residues. The V gene's germline CDR1 is SGHDT and CDR2 YYEEEE. V lost 3 bases and J lost 4, with 16 bases in between. In DNA, the CDR3 is TGTGCCAGCAGCTCCATTGGGCAGGGGACCACCGGGGAGCTGTTTTTT. The encoded protein is CASSSIGQGTTGELFF.

This clone was seen more than once but under ten times. V gene TRBV7-2 combines with J gene TRBJ1-2; the D gene is possibly TRBD1 (6 bases). V lost 1 base to trimming and J lost 6 bases, with 9 bases between them. CDR3 length: 13 residues. Per germline, CDR1 SGHTA and CDR2 FQGNSA. Here the CDR3 reads CASSLEGGDGYTF. CDR3 sequence (DNA): TGTGCCAGCAGCTTAGAAGGGGGAGATGGCTACACCTTC.

The V gene is TRBV7-2, the J gene TRBJ1-6, with D possibly matching TRBD1 (5 bases). There are 15 residues in the CDR3. The V gene's germline CDR1 is SGHTA and CDR2 FQGNSA. V lost 1 base and J 8 bases, leaving 12 bases between the germline ends. The CDR3 DNA follows: TGTGCCAGCAGCTTAGAGGCAGGGCGCGATTCACCCCTCCACTTT. It specifies CASSLEAGRDSPLHF.

The chain joins TRBV5-6 to TRBJ2-3, with 9 bases that match TRBD2. CDR3 length: 16 amino acids. With V trimmed by 2 bases and J by 4 bases, 8 bases remained unmatched. The germline gives CDR1 SGHDT, CDR2 YYEEEE. The CDR3 here is CASSFDLAGASDTQYF. The CDR3 DNA follows: TGTGCCAGCAGCTTTGACTTAGCGGGGGCCTCAGATACGCAGTATTTT. Full variable domain (outside the CDR3, taken from reference TRBV5-6 and TRBJ2-3): DAGVTQSPTHLIKTRGQQVTLRCSPKSGHDTVSWYQQALGQGPQFIFQYYEEEERQRGNFPDRFSGHQFPNYSSELNVNALLLGDSALYLCASSFDLAGASDTQYFGPGTRLTVL.

This rearrangement joins TRBV7-8 to TRBJ2-1; D possibly corresponds to TRBD2 (6 bases). Trimming took 1 base from V and 5 from J, leaving 18 bases between them. The CDR3 runs 17 residues. CDR1 and CDR2 from the germline V gene are SGHVS and FQNEAQ. The DNA for the CDR3 is TGTGCCAGCAGCTTAGTTGTCTGGCGGGGAGGCAACAATGAGCAGTTCTTC. Its translation: CASSLVVWRGGNNEQFF.

The chain links TRBV6-1 to TRBJ2-2, with 7 bases that match TRBD1. V lost 7 bases to trimming and J lost 2 bases; unmatched junction nucleotides: 4. Germline CDR1 reads MNHNS; CDR2 reads SASEGT. The CDR3 consists of 14 residues. CDR3 in DNA: TGTGCCAGCAAGACAGGGCTTAACACCGGGGAGCTGTTTTTT. Protein: CASKTGLNTGELFF.

The genes are TRBV7-6 and TRBJ2-3, with 7 bases aligning to TRBD2. The V and J ends lost 1 base and 4 bases, in that order; junction bases with no gene match: 8. Looked up from germline, CDR1 is SGHVS and CDR2 is FNYEAQ. The CDR3 has 16 residues. Written as DNA, the CDR3 is TGTGCCAGCAGCTTAGTCGGCGGGGGAGGCTCAGATACGCAGTATTTT. As protein: CASSLVGGGGSDTQYF.

There are a few counts of this clone. The chain is built from TRBV5-4 and TRBJ1-1; a weak D match, TRBD1 (6 bases). V was shortened by 4 bases and J by 5 bases, with 18 bases between the two germline ends. The CDR3 is 15 residues long. Germline V CDR1 and CDR2: SGHNT, YYREEE (reference sequence). The CDR3 DNA reads TGTGCCAGCAGCCGCCCCGTCCTTACAGGGACTGAAGCTTTCTTT. As protein: CASSRPVLTGTEAFF.

This clone was recorded a few times. V is TRBV28 and J is TRBJ2-7, with 9 positions matching TRBD1. V lost 6 bases, J lost 1 base, and 7 bases stayed unmatched. The CDR3 runs 15 residues. Germline CDR1 and CDR2: MDHEN and SYDVKM. The CDR3: CASSAPGTGSYEQYF. The CDR3 DNA reads as TGTGCCAGCAGCGCTCCCGGGACAGGGTCCTACGAGCAGTACTTC.

The V and J genes are TRBV27 and TRBJ2-2, with TRBD2 identical over 10 bases. Losses at the gene ends were 2 bases for V and 4 bases for J; bases not matched to a gene: 4. The V gene's germline CDR1 is MNHEY and CDR2 SMNVEV (reference sequence). The CDR3 is 16 residues long. CDR3 residues: CASSLGGLAITGELFF. The CDR3 coding sequence is TGTGCCAGCAGTTTAGGGGGACTAGCGATCACCGGGGAGCTGTTTTTT.

The V and J genes are TRBV14 and TRBJ1-5, with unresolved D. Germline-derived CDR1 and CDR2 are SGHDN and FVKESK. This CDR3 comprises 13 residues. V lost 0 bases and J 6 bases, leaving 6 bases between the germline ends. CDR3 loop: CASSQEGGQPQHF. In DNA form, the CDR3 reads TGTGCCAGCAGCCAAGAAGGCGGTCAGCCCCAGCATTTT.

The chain links TRBV9 to TRBJ2-2; 11 bases map to TRBD2. In germline, CDR1 is SGDLS, CDR2 YYNGEE. The V and J ends lost 3 bases and 4 bases, in that order; junction bases with no gene match: 2. The CDR3 extends over 15 amino acids. Here the CDR3 reads CASSALAGVTGELFF. In DNA, the CDR3 is TGTGCCAGCAGCGCACTAGCGGGGGTCACCGGGGAGCTGTTTTTT.

The chain uses TRBV5-1 and TRBJ1-1; no firm D call. The CDR3 is 14 residues long. With 0 bases removed from V and 0 bases from J, the gap between germline ends came to 6 bases. Germline V gene sequence: CDR1 SGHRS, CDR2 YFSETQ. CDR3 protein: CASSLASMNTEAFF. The CDR3 coding sequence is TGCGCCAGCAGCTTGGCGTCTATGAACACTGAAGCTTTCTTT.

The V and J genes are TRBV7-6 and TRBJ1-3; perhaps TRBD1 as D (5 bases). With 5 bases removed from V and 2 bases from J, the gap between germline ends came to 10 bases. Germline V lookup: CDR1 SGHVS, CDR2 FNYEAQ. The CDR3 is 14 amino acids. CDR3: CASSRRGPGNTIYF. CDR3 nucleotides: TGTGCCAGCAGCCGTAGGGGCCCTGGAAACACCATATATTTT.

This clone was recorded at least ten times. The chain uses TRBV10-1 and TRBJ2-7, with 13 nucleotides matching TRBD2. J lost 6 bases, V lost 4 bases, and 6 bases had no gene match. CDR1 is WNHNN, CDR2 SYGVQD, per germline (reference sequence). This CDR3 is 15 amino acids long. The CDR3 bases are TGCGCCAGCAGTGGACCGGGACTAGCGGGGTCCGAGCAGTACTTC. It encodes CASSGPGLAGSEQYF.

V usage is TRBV5-4 and J usage is TRBJ2-5; possibly TRBD1 for D (6 bases). The V gene's germline CDR1 is SGHNT and CDR2 YYREEE (reference sequence). Trimming removed 2 bases at V and 3 bases at J, with 14 bases between. The CDR3 totals 15 residues. The CDR3, as DNA: TGTGCCAGCAGCTTACACACCGGGACAAAAGAGACCCAGTACTTC. Translated: CASSLHTGTKETQYF.

The chain uses TRBV27 and TRBJ2-3; possible D gene TRBD2, 6 bases. Germline loops: CDR1 MNHEY, CDR2 SMNVEV (reference sequence). Trimming took 2 bases from V and 4 from J, leaving 16 bases between them. The CDR3 runs to 16 residues. CDR3 nucleotides: TGTGCCAGCAGTTTACTCGCGGGGAGGCCATCAGATACGCAGTATTTT. It is translated as CASSLLAGRPSDTQYF.

The rearrangement links TRBV19 to TRBJ2-5; maybe TRBD1 (6 bases). CDR3 length equals 15 residues. Per the germline V gene, CDR1 is LNHDA and CDR2 is SQIVND (reference sequence). V was shortened by 7 bases and J by 5 bases, with 20 bases between the two germline ends. CDR3 sequence reads: CASMGRGRGGETQYF. The DNA of the CDR3 is TGTGCCAGTATGGGGCGCGGCAGGGGTGGTGAGACCCAGTACTTC.

The gene calls are TRBV25-1 and TRBJ1-4, with 9 bases that match TRBD1. This CDR3 comprises 14 residues. The junction had 6 bases not matched to a gene; V was cut back by 5 bases and J by 8 bases. Germline CDR1 is MGHDK and CDR2 is SYGVNS. CDR3 in amino acids: CASSKGQGREKLFF. As DNA, the CDR3 is TGTGCCAGCAGTAAGGGACAGGGTCGGGAAAAACTGTTTTTT.

This chain uses TRBV7-8 with TRBJ2-7; tentatively, D is TRBD1 (5 bases). The V end lost 5 bases, the J end lost 2 bases, and 16 bases lay between the germline ends. The CDR3 is 15 amino acids. Germline CDR1 reads SGHVS; CDR2 reads FQNEAQ. The CDR3 DNA reads TGTGCCAGCAGCAAACGGCGACAGCCGGCCTACGAGCAGTACTTC. Protein: CASSKRRQPAYEQYF.

The chain carries TRBV5-1 and TRBJ2-1; weak D call: TRBD2 (5 bases). V dropped 1 base and J dropped 6 bases, with 20 bases sitting between them. CDR1 and CDR2 from the germline V gene are SGHRS and YFSETQ. The CDR3 length is 17 residues. CDR3 in amino acids: CASSLINRPGKINEQFF. DNA of the CDR3: TGCGCCAGCAGCTTGATAAACAGACCGGGAAAAATCAATGAGCAGTTCTTC. Based on the CDR3 plus reference TRBV5-1 and TRBJ2-1, the full variable domain is KAGVTQTPRYLIKTRGQQVTLSCSPISGHRSVSWYQQTPGQGLQFLFEYFSETQRNKGNFPGRFSGRQFSNSRSEMNVSTLELGDSALYLCASSLINRPGKINEQFFGPGTRLTVL.

The chain is built from TRBV11-2 and TRBJ2-7, with 7 positions matching TRBD1. The CDR3 length is 14 residues. With V trimmed by 3 bases and J by 5 bases, 7 bases remained unmatched. Germline lookup yields CDR1 SGHAT and CDR2 FQNNGV. The CDR3 nucleotides are TGTGCCAGCAGCTTGGATAGGGGGCAGGACGAGCAGTACTTC. Translation: CASSLDRGQDEQYF.

The chain recombines TRBV5-4 with TRBJ1-5; maybe TRBD1 (6 bases). V was trimmed by 2 bases and J by 0 bases, leaving 6 bases between them. The CDR3 is 14 residues long. The germline V gene encodes CDR1 SGHNT and CDR2 YYREEE (reference sequence). CDR3 sequence reads: CASSLQGSNQPQHF. DNA for the CDR3: TGTGCCAGCAGCTTACAGGGTAGCAATCAGCCCCAGCATTTT.

The rearrangement links TRBV30 to TRBJ2-7, with 11 positions matching TRBD2. The germline V gene has CDR1 GTSNPN and CDR2 SVGIG (reference sequence). CDR3 length: 14 residues. The V gene end was trimmed by 2 bases and the J gene end by 6 bases; junction bases not matched to a gene: 6. CDR3 bases: TGTGCCTGGAGTCTACTAGCGGGGGAGGGCGAGCAGTACTTC. Translating it yields CAWSLLAGEGEQYF.

This clone turned up a few times. The chain uses TRBV5-6 and TRBJ1-6; tentative D call: TRBD1 (5 bases). This CDR3 is built from 13 residues. CDR1 is SGHDT and CDR2 is YYEEEE in the germline V gene. The V end lost 0 bases, the J end lost 9 bases, and 7 bases lay between the germline ends. CDR3 in amino acids: CASSLVRGSPLHF. CDR3 DNA sequence: TGTGCCAGCAGCTTGGTTAGGGGTTCACCCCTCCACTTT.